These 8 T cell receptor beta chains were all obtained from the same sample, sequenced in a study of T cell repertoires in cytomegalovirus infection. Using its own MiXCR run on the reads, TCRdb lists one record per CDR3 protein. The table records about 770,000 distinct CDR3 sequences, almost 30% of them present only once. No antigens are known for them. This specimen was cultured CD8+ T cells from PBMCs, taken from culture after CMV antigen stimulation. Receptors originate from a human donor in good health (CMV status not recorded). Some clones in this sample may be carry-over from other donors' samples.

This clonotype was counted only a few times. The V call is TRBV6-1, the J call TRBJ2-1, with 11 bases aligning to TRBD2. The CDR3 is 16 amino acids. Germline CDR1 reads MNHNS; CDR2 reads SASEGT. V shed 4 bases, J shed 14 bases, and the junction held 16 bases outside the gene matches. CDR3 residues: CASSARSTSGGQEEFF. CDR3 in DNA: TGTGCCAGCAGTGCAAGGAGTACTAGCGGGGGCCAAGAGGAGTTCTTC.

A note on this clonotype: Its ends do not fully match the called genes, so a read error is possible. The chain is built from TRBV5-3 and TRBJ1-2; D is perhaps TRBD1 (6 bases). TRBV5-3 is placed among ORFs of uncertain function. The CDR3 spans 16 residues. As DNA, the CDR3 is TGTGCCAGCAGCTTGGTTTACAGGGATAGTAACTATGGCTACACCTTC. Its translation is CASSLVYRDSNYGYTF.

The chain links TRBV5-1 to TRBJ2-1, with 7 bases aligning to TRBD1. The CDR3 extends over 13 amino acids. The J segment lost 9 bases and the V segment lost 2 bases, leaving 5 bases of the junction unmatched. Germline CDR1 is SGHRS and CDR2 is YFSETQ. Written as DNA, the CDR3 is TGCGCCAGCAGCTTAAAGGGGGCCTTTGAGCAGTTCTTC. Its translation is CASSLKGAFEQFF.

Of note for this clonotype: One end of the junction is discordant with germline, which a read error may explain. The V gene is TRBV7-4, the J gene TRBJ2-7; 9 bases match TRBD2. This CDR3 is built from 15 residues. Germline V gene sequence: CDR1 SGHVT, CDR2 SQSDAQ. The CDR3 sequence: CACRTSVGPSYEQYF. CDR3 nucleotides: TGTGCCTGCAGGACTAGCGTGGGACCCTCCTACGAGCAGTACTTC.

The genes are TRBV11-2 and TRBJ2-2; 7 bases are a match to TRBD2. J gave up 4 bases and V 5 bases, and 7 bases lay outside the gene matches. Per the germline V gene, CDR1 is SGHAT and CDR2 is FQNNGV. The CDR3 is 15 amino acids. CDR3 amino acids: CASSASGEGTGELFF. The CDR3, as DNA: TGTGCCAGCAGCGCCTCCGGGGAGGGCACCGGGGAGCTGTTTTTT.

This clonotype was seen a single time. The CDR3 DNA reads TGTGCCAGCAGTCAGAGGGACTATACTTATCCCGGAGGCTACACCTTC. It encodes CASSQRDYTYPGGYTF. The chain joins TRBV27 to TRBJ1-2; D possibly corresponds to TRBD1 (5 bases). CDR3 length: 16 residues. Germline CDR1 is MNHEY and CDR2 is SMNVEV (reference sequence). V dropped 5 bases and J dropped 8 bases, with 24 bases sitting between them.

The chain links TRBV4-1 to TRBJ1-1; 8 bases are a match to TRBD1. The ends lost 7 bases at V and 2 bases at J; junction bases unmatched: 6. The length of the CDR3 is 14 residues. CDR1 and CDR2 from the germline V gene are MGHRA and YSYEKL. The DNA of the CDR3 is TGCGCCAGCATCGGACAGGGAATAAACACTGAAGCTTTCTTT. Protein sequence: CASIGQGINTEAFF.

The chain is built from TRBV6-6 and TRBJ2-3; TRBD1 is a possible D gene (6 bases). The CDR3 extends over 16 amino acids. The germline V gene encodes CDR1 MNHNY and CDR2 SVGAGI (reference sequence). Trimming removed 6 bases at V and 5 bases at J, with 21 bases between. The CDR3 DNA reads as TGTGCCAGCAGACTCCCTGGGACACCGACTGAAGATACGCAGTATTTT. Translating gives CASRLPGTPTEDTQYF.